A selection of T cell receptor beta chains follows, all from one sample in a study of T cells in Graves' hyperthyroidism and ophthalmopathy. Using its own MiXCR run on the multiplex PCR reads, TCRdb lists one record per CDR3 protein. This table holds under 700,000 distinct CDR3 sequences, roughly 17% found once. The sequenced sample was blood. Receptors originate from a woman between 18 and 29 years old with Graves' hyperthyroidism. Both conserved end residues are part of each CDR3. A D gene is named only where the DNA matches it firmly. Some rows have no size entry. The others give once, few or many, or a class for an expanded clone.

V gene	D gene	clone size	J gene	CDR3 protein	CDR3 DNA
TRBV5-8	TRBD2	few	TRBJ2-7	CASIRFGTIEQYF	TGTGCCAGCATACGCTTCGGGACTATCGAGCAGTACTTC
TRBV6-1	.	once	TRBJ2-3	CASSPTPDWDTQYF	TGTGCCAGCAGTCCCACCCCAGACTGGGATACGCAGTATTTT
TRBV14	TRBD2	.	TRBJ2-1	CASSRASLHGLADYNEQFF	TGTGCCAGCAGCCGAGCCTCACTCCACGGACTAGCGGACTACAATGAGCAGTTCTTC
TRBV7-3	.	.	TRBJ2-3	CASGYGRRTDTQYF	TGTGCCAGCGGCTACGGGCGGCGGACAGATACGCAGTATTTT
TRBV12-3/TRBV12-4	.	many	TRBJ2-5	CASSRSGAIGETQYF	TGTGCCAGCAGTAGGTCGGGGGCGATTGGCGAGACCCAGTACTTC
TRBV7-9	TRBD2	.	TRBJ2-7	CASSLGSGGALRGGPEQYF	TGTGCCAGCAGCTTAGGAAGCGGGGGCGCCCTTCGAGGCGGTCCCGAGCAGTACTTC
TRBV3-1	.	many	TRBJ1-1	CASRPPGLQVNTEAFF	TGTGCCAGCAGGCCCCCGGGCCTCCAAGTGAACACTGAAGCTTTCTTT
TRBV29-1	.	few	TRBJ2-1	CSVEVGNNEQFF	TGCAGCGTTGAAGTCGGAAACAATGAGCAGTTCTTC
TRBV14	.	.	TRBJ1-2	CASSQIGGETAGYTF	TGTGCCAGCAGCCAGATAGGGGGGGAAACTGCTGGCTACACCTTC
TRBV12-5	.	.	TRBJ1-1	CASGLVARVNMNTEAFF	TGTGCTAGTGGTTTGGTGGCCAGGGTTAATATGAACACTGAAGCTTTCTTT
TRBV15	TRBD2	many	TRBJ2-1	CATSRGASGHYNEQFF	TGTGCCACCAGCAGAGGGGCTAGCGGACACTACAATGAGCAGTTCTTC
TRBV29-1	.	few	TRBJ2-7	CSAGGLAGEQYF	TGCAGCGCCGGAGGCCTAGCAGGCGAGCAGTACTTC
TRBV14	.	few	TRBJ1-1	CASSRPQGPYSEAFF	TGTGCCAGCAGCCGACCTCAGGGTCCCTATTCTGAAGCTTTCTTT
TRBV4-1	.	.	TRBJ1-2	CASSQGEDHGPGYTF	TGCGCCAGCAGCCAAGGGGAGGACCATGGGCCTGGCTACACCTTC
TRBV12-3/TRBV12-4	.	.	TRBJ2-7	CASSLGTSHEQYF	TGTGCCAGCAGTTTGGGGACTTCCCACGAGCAGTACTTC
TRBV7-2	.	many	TRBJ2-1	CASSPTHRDAEQFF	TGTGCCAGCAGCCCCACCCACAGAGACGCTGAGCAGTTCTTC
TRBV6-1	.	.	TRBJ2-2	CASMWRPRDTGELFF	TGTGCCAGCATGTGGCGGCCAAGGGACACCGGGGAGCTGTTTTTT
TRBV29-1	.	.	TRBJ1-1	CSSGGLQGTEAFF	TGCAGCTCCGGCGGGCTTCAGGGAACTGAAGCTTTCTTT
TRBV7-9	.	many	TRBJ2-3	CASSFGRDTQYF	TGTGCCAGCAGTTTCGGGCGAGATACGCAGTATTTT
TRBV20-1	.	once	TRBJ2-7	CSVPRESSHEQYF	TGCAGTGTCCCCAGGGAGTCCTCCCACGAGCAGTACTTC
TRBV19	TRBD1	few	TRBJ2-3	CASSTGTASTDTQYF	TGTGCCAGTAGTACAGGGACAGCGAGCACAGATACGCAGTATTTT
TRBV6-2/TRBV6-3	.	.	TRBJ2-6	CASSIQNSGANVLTF	TGTGCCAGCTCTATACAGAACTCTGGGGCCAACGTCCTGACTTTC
TRBV12-3/TRBV12-4	.	many	TRBJ2-7	CASSPDRYYEQYF	TGTGCCAGCAGTCCGGACCGATACTACGAGCAGTACTTC
TRBV20-1	TRBD2	many	TRBJ2-7	CSAKAGGRGEQYF	TGCAGTGCTAAAGCGGGGGGCCGGGGGGAGCAGTACTTC
TRBV4-3	TRBD1	.	TRBJ1-5	CASSQIAGGYQPQHF	TGCGCCAGCAGTCAAATTGCAGGGGGATATCAGCCCCAGCATTTT
TRBV12-3/TRBV12-4	TRBD2	.	TRBJ2-3	CASSSTSGLSDTQYF	TGTGCCAGCAGTTCGACTAGCGGGTTGTCAGATACGCAGTATTTT
TRBV7-9	.	.	TRBJ2-1	CASRPTGMNYNEQFF	TGTGCCAGCAGACCAACAGGGATGAACTACAATGAGCAGTTCTTC
TRBV4-3	.	many	TRBJ1-2	CASSQGDSTYGYTF	TGCGCCAGCAGCCAGGGCGACAGTACCTATGGCTACACCTTC
TRBV25-1	TRBD2	.	TRBJ2-3	CASSLGLAGVADTQYF	TGTGCCAGCAGTCTGGGACTAGCGGGAGTCGCAGATACGCAGTATTTT
TRBV12-3/TRBV12-4	.	few	TRBJ2-1	CASSFSGGKSYNEQFF	TGTGCCAGCAGTTTTTCCGGGGGTAAATCCTACAATGAGCAGTTCTTC
TRBV28	.	many	TRBJ2-3	CASSTSSSTDTQYF	TGTGCCAGCAGTACTAGCTCTAGCACAGATACGCAGTATTTT
TRBV12-5	.	many	TRBJ1-5	CASGLSGARQPQHF	TGTGCTAGTGGGTTATCGGGGGCACGCCAGCCCCAGCATTTT
TRBV19	.	few	TRBJ2-7	CASSPAFRTSYEQYF	TGTGCCAGTAGTCCCGCGTTCAGGACCTCCTACGAGCAGTACTTC
TRBV20-1	.	many	TRBJ2-7	CSARDIVGRGYEQYF	TGCAGTGCTAGAGATATCGTCGGTAGGGGCTACGAGCAGTACTTC
TRBV28	.	many	TRBJ2-7	CASSNGGIGTYEQYF	TGTGCCAGCAGTAACGGCGGGATAGGGACCTACGAGCAGTACTTC
TRBV28	.	.	TRBJ2-1	CASSLIADSYNEQFF	TGTGCCAGCAGTTTAATAGCGGACTCCTACAATGAGCAGTTCTTC
TRBV28	TRBD1	many	TRBJ2-1	CASKLTGSLYNEQFF	TGTGCCAGCAAACTGACAGGGTCTCTCTACAATGAGCAGTTCTTC
TRBV7-3	.	few	TRBJ2-1	CASSPPGYNEQFF	TGTGCCAGCAGCCCACCTGGGTACAATGAGCAGTTCTTC
TRBV6-1	.	few	TRBJ2-3	CASRGGDDTQYF	TGTGCCAGCAGGGGGGGAGACGATACGCAGTATTTT
TRBV4-1	.	.	TRBJ2-5	CASSQDSRAYTQETQYF	TGCGCCAGCAGCCAAGATTCTCGTGCGTACACACAAGAGACCCAGTACTTC
TRBV5-1	TRBD2	few	TRBJ2-5	CASSLAGGGAETQYF	TGCGCCAGCAGCTTGGCCGGCGGGGGGGCGGAGACCCAGTACTTC
TRBV10-1	.	.	TRBJ2-3	CASSRSLRQQSTDTQYF	TGCGCCAGCAGCCGGAGTCTGAGACAGCAAAGCACAGATACGCAGTATTTT
TRBV20-1	.	few	TRBJ2-7	CSAQVAGTYEQYF	TGCAGTGCTCAGGTTGCCGGGACCTACGAGCAGTACTTC
TRBV19	TRBD1	.	TRBJ2-3	CASMGQGFTDTQYF	TGTGCCAGTATGGGACAGGGATTTACAGATACGCAGTATTTT
TRBV12-3/TRBV12-4	TRBD1	many	TRBJ1-2	CASTISTGGSGGYTF	TGTGCCAGCACCATTTCGACAGGGGGAAGTGGAGGCTACACCTTC
TRBV19	TRBD1	.	TRBJ1-1	CASGGTGSTEAFF	TGTGCCAGTGGAGGGACAGGGAGCACTGAAGCTTTCTTT
TRBV19	TRBD2	few	TRBJ2-7	CASSTTSGGTYEQYF	TGTGCCAGTAGTACGACTAGCGGGGGAACCTACGAGCAGTACTTC
TRBV11-2	.	many	TRBJ2-7	CASSLKGPYEQYF	TGTGCCAGCAGCTTAAAGGGTCCCTACGAGCAGTACTTC
TRBV7-3	.	.	TRBJ1-2	CASSSGRKSGGYTF	TGTGCCAGCAGCTCGGGACGGAAGTCAGGAGGCTACACCTTC